This T cell receptor (beta chain) was obtained from a study of blood T cell repertoires in COVID-19. About the research overall: The samples span acute and convalescent COVID-19 from the United States, Italy and Spain. Sample material is recorded as cDNA or gDNA derived from T cells, B-cell-depleted T cells, or PBMCs.

Germline-derived CDR1 and CDR2 are GTSNPN and SVGIG (reference sequence). This CDR3 region has 10 residues. V was pared by 7 bases and J by 7 bases, with 10 bases between. The authors' processing: Reference gene primer amplification gave nucleated cell count estimates. TCRdb's copy holds only in-frame clones and misses some; the assay was immunoSEQ multiplex PCR. D and trimming were read from the DNA, whereas the V and J calls and clone size are those reported in that table. The table records more than 300,000 clones, around four fifths of them present only once. Sequenced sample: peripheral blood. V usage is TRBV30 and J usage is TRBJ1-1; no clear D. The sequence was collected from a woman aged 45 to 65 with acute or convalescent COVID-19. For the CDR3, the DNA is TGTGCCTACCAGGTTTATGAAGCTTTCTTT. It translates to CAYQVYEAFF.